This TCR beta chain was identified in a study of cytotoxic CD8 clonotypes in ibrutinib-treated CLL. Background on the study: Per sample, productive templates averaged around 260,000 and productive rearrangements averaged around 100,000.

Data came from immunoSEQ multiplex PCR; TCRdb stores just in-frame clones and leaves some out. The table has about 25,000 clones, 69% seen once; the top ten hold about 51%. General study findings and limits: On treatment, the uncommon public clonotypes contracted or remained stable. Higher circulating CD8+ T-cell counts strongly accompanied higher baseline clonality, above age-matched healthy donors. The clonality went up when patients responded to ibrutinib and dropped back toward baseline at progression.

The count of this clone is one. Its specificity is not known. Germline-derived CDR1 and CDR2 are MNHEY and SVGAGI. The V end lost 9 bases, the J end lost 4 bases, and 15 bases lay between the germline ends. The CDR3 is 14 amino acids. The source was PBMCs, collected at disease progression, from a patient treated with ibrutinib. The V call is TRBV6-5, the J call TRBJ1-4; D may be TRBD1 (6 bases). This receptor was taken from a human donor with chronic lymphocytic leukemia. The CDR3 sequence: CASSTGFDNEKLFF. The CDR3 DNA is TGTGCCAGTAGTACAGGGTTTGATAATGAAAAACTGTTTTTT.